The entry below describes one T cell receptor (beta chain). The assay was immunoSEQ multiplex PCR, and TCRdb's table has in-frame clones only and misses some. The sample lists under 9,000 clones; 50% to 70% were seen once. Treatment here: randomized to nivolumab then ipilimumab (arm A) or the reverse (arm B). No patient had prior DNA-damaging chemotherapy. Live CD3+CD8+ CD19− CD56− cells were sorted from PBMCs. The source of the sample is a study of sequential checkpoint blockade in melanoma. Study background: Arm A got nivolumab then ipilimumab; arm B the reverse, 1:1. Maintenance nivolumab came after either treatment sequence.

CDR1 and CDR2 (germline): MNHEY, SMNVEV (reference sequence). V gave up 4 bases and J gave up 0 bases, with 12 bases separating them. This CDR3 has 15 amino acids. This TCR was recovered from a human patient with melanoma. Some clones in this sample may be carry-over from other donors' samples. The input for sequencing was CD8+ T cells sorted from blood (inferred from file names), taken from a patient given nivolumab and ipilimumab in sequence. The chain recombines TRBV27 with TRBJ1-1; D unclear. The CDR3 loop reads CASSSLGAMNTEAFF. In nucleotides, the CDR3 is TGTGCCAGCAGTTCCCTGGGAGCTATGAACACTGAAGCTTTCTTT.